The 20 T cell receptor beta chains reported below all come from one sample, sequenced in a study of CD8+ T cells in alopecia areata. Extracted RNA was reverse transcribed, and the resulting cDNA served as sequencing template. This table comes from immunoSEQ multiplex PCR, and its TCRdb copy is limited to in-frame clones, with some not included. The top ten hold 4.5% of the sample, which has roughly 130,000 clones, roughly 61% seen once. The sample in question was CD4+ T cells sorted from blood, obtained at week 0. The receptors come from a human donor with alopecia areata.

The gene calls are TRBV19 and TRBJ1-1; 9 bases line up with TRBD1. Per the germline V gene, CDR1 is LNHDA and CDR2 is SQIVND (reference sequence). The CDR3 runs to 14 residues. V dropped 7 bases and J dropped 0; count of bases not matched to a gene: 3. The CDR3 DNA reads TGTGCCAGTAAGGACAGGGGCATGAACACTGAAGCTTTCTTT. It encodes CASKDRGMNTEAFF. Full variable domain (outside the CDR3, taken from reference TRBV19 and TRBJ1-1): DGGITQSPKYLFRKEGQNVTLSCEQNLNHDAMYWYRQDPGQGLRLIYYSQIVNDFQKGDIAEGYSVSREKKESFPLTVTSAQKNPTAFYLCASKDRGMNTEAFFGQGTRLTVV.

This clone occurred a few times. The genes are TRBV30 and TRBJ2-5; 8 bases line up with TRBD2. The germline CDR1 and CDR2 sequences are GTSNPN and SVGIG (reference sequence). Unmatched junction bases numbered 6, after V lost 5 bases and J lost 4 bases. The CDR3 is made up of 13 amino acids. The CDR3 is CAWGGSGTETQYF. The DNA of the CDR3 is TGTGCCTGGGGGGGTAGCGGGACAGAGACCCAGTACTTC.

V and J are TRBV14 and TRBJ1-2, with unresolved D. Trimming cost V 2 bases and J 8 bases, with 9 bases left between them. CDR1 and CDR2 from the germline V gene are SGHDN and FVKESK. The CDR3 is 12 amino acids. The CDR3 DNA follows: TGTGCCAGCAGCCAAAAGAACGCGGGCTACACCTTC. Its protein product is CASSQKNAGYTF.

The V and J genes are TRBV6-6 and TRBJ1-2, with D possibly matching TRBD1 (5 bases). Trimming took off 5 bases at V and 5 bases at J, with 15 bases between the two ends. Per the germline V gene, CDR1 is MNHNY and CDR2 is SVGAGI (reference sequence). The CDR3 runs 14 residues. In nucleotides, the CDR3 is TGTGCCAGCAGTAAAGGGGCAGATATATATGGCTACACCTTC. Its translation is CASSKGADIYGYTF.

The chain joins TRBV30 to TRBJ2-7; 10 bases fit TRBD2. This CDR3 spans 16 amino acids. Germline V CDR1 and CDR2: GTSNPN, SVGIG (reference sequence). Trimming took 5 bases from V and 4 from J; bases not matched to a gene: 14. The CDR3 DNA is TGTGCCTGGGGGCTCCGGCTAGCGGGAGACAAATACGAGCAGTACTTC. Amino acids: CAWGLRLAGDKYEQYF.

The chain combines TRBV4-3 with TRBJ1-1; no definite D call. The CDR3 totals 16 residues. The germline V gene encodes CDR1 LGHNA and CDR2 YSLEER. V dropped 2 bases and J dropped 3 bases, with 16 bases sitting between them. CDR3 sequence (DNA): TGCGCCAGCAGCCAACAAGCGGTTGGGGTGCACACTGAAGCTTTCTTT. Translating gives CASSQQAVGVHTEAFF.

The rearrangement joins TRBV10-3 to TRBJ1-3; no definite D call. Per the germline V gene, CDR1 is ENHRY and CDR2 is SYGVKD. V was clipped by 7 bases and J by 2 bases, with 6 bases between them. There are 12 residues in the CDR3. The CDR3 is CAITMPGNTIYF. The CDR3 region has the DNA TGTGCCATCACGATGCCTGGAAACACCATATATTTT.

The chain recombines TRBV11-2 with TRBJ2-2, with TRBD2 matching over 8 bases. Germline-derived CDR1 and CDR2 are SGHAT and FQNNGV. This CDR3 comprises 16 residues. V was pared by 5 bases and J by 0 bases, with 5 bases of the junction left unmatched. The CDR3 region is CASSRLASANTGELFF. CDR3 nucleotide sequence: TGTGCCAGCAGCCGACTAGCGTCCGCGAACACCGGGGAGCTGTTTTTT. Together with reference TRBV11-2 and TRBJ2-2, the CDR3 gives the full variable domain: EAGVAQSPRYKIIEKRQSVAFWCNPISGHATLYWYQQILGQGPKLLIQFQNNGVVDDSQLPKDRFSAERLKGVDSTLKIQPAKLEDSAVYLCASSRLASANTGELFFGEGSRLTVL.

This clone was found a few times. This chain joins TRBV4-1 and TRBJ2-7; D is uncertain. V was clipped by 3 bases and J by 6 bases, with 12 bases between them. This CDR3 is 13 amino acids long. Germline CDR1 reads MGHRA; CDR2 reads YSYEKL. CDR3 protein: CASSHPDLSEQYF. The CDR3 DNA follows: TGCGCCAGCAGCCACCCGGACCTTTCCGAGCAGTACTTC.

In DNA form, the CDR3 reads TGCGCCAGCAGCCAAGCTCCGACTCGGGGGATCGGTGAGCAGTTCTTC. Amino acids: CASSQAPTRGIGEQFF. The V call is TRBV4-1, the J call TRBJ2-1; perhaps TRBD2 as D (6 bases). The length of the CDR3 is 16 residues. CDR1 and CDR2 (germline): MGHRA, YSYEKL. With 1 base removed from V and 9 bases from J, the gap between germline ends came to 19 bases.

The chain employs TRBV5-4 and TRBJ2-5; possibly TRBD2 for D (7 bases). Germline CDR1 is SGHNT and CDR2 is YYREEE (reference sequence). V shed 0 bases and J shed 5 bases, with 17 bases lying between them. This CDR3 has 16 residues. In DNA form, the CDR3 reads TGTGCCAGCAGCTTGGCGGCCGAGAGGGGGGGTGAGACCCAGTACTTC. Translating it yields CASSLAAERGGETQYF.

V usage is TRBV4-2 and J usage is TRBJ2-1; D is perhaps TRBD2 (6 bases). V was pared by 1 base and J by 10 bases, with 17 bases between. Germline V gives CDR1 LGHNA, CDR2 YNFKEQ. The CDR3 is 15 amino acids. The CDR3 DNA reads as TGTGCCAGCAGCCAAGGCGGGTCAGGCGGGGACGAGCAGTTCTTC. It codes for CASSQGGSGGDEQFF.

CDR3 loop: CASNHRDRGYEQYF. The CDR3 coding sequence is TGTGCCAGCAACCACCGGGACAGGGGTTACGAGCAGTACTTC. V usage is TRBV7-9 and J usage is TRBJ2-7; 10 nucleotides agree with TRBD1. This CDR3 region has 14 residues. The trim removed 7 bases at V and 4 bases at J, leaving 7 bases unmatched. Germline CDR1 is SEHNR and CDR2 is FQNEAQ (reference sequence). Drawing the rest from reference TRBV7-9 and TRBJ2-7, the complete variable domain is DTGVSQNPRHKITKRGQNVTFRCDPISEHNRLYWYRQTLGQGPEFLTYFQNEAQLEKSRLLSDRFSAERPKGSFSTLEIQRTEQGDSAMYLCASNHRDRGYEQYFGPGTRLTVT.

The chain couples TRBV9 to TRBJ1-2; D is possibly TRBD1 (6 bases). The germline gives CDR1 SGDLS, CDR2 YYNGEE. Trimming removed 1 base from V and 5 bases from J, with 6 bases in between. The CDR3 has 12 amino acids. The CDR3 loop is CASSVQGYGYTF. The CDR3, as DNA: TGTGCCAGCAGCGTACAGGGGTATGGCTACACCTTC.

The V and J genes are TRBV19 and TRBJ2-1; TRBD1 is a possible D gene (6 bases). The CDR3 sequence is 13 residues long. Germline loops: CDR1 LNHDA, CDR2 SQIVND (reference sequence). V was shortened by 6 bases and J by 7 bases, with 13 bases between the two germline ends. The CDR3 sequence: CASRTTGRNEQFF. As DNA, the CDR3 is TGTGCCAGTAGAACCACAGGGAGAAATGAGCAGTTCTTC.

The rearrangement links TRBV18 to TRBJ2-6; unclear D gene. V lost 0 bases, J lost 0 bases, and 9 bases lay in between. Germline V gives CDR1 KGHSH, CDR2 LQKENI. The CDR3 spans 17 residues. CDR3: CASSPPSSVSGANVLTF. DNA for the CDR3: TGTGCCAGCTCACCACCCAGTTCGGTCTCTGGGGCCAACGTCCTGACTTTC.

The chain has TRBV7-9 and TRBJ2-1; 10 bases are a match to TRBD2. Germline V gene data show CDR1 as SEHNR and CDR2 as FQNEAQ (reference sequence). Unmatched junction bases numbered 13, after V lost 5 bases and J lost 0 bases. The CDR3 covers 19 residues. The CDR3 region has the DNA TGTGCCAGCAGCCGCGCTGGACTAGCGGTGAATTCCTCCTACAATGAGCAGTTCTTC. Translating it yields CASSRAGLAVNSSYNEQFF.

The gene calls are TRBV6-5 and TRBJ1-1; D unclear. The length of the CDR3 is 12 residues. Trimming removed 5 bases from V and 9 bases from J, with 13 bases in between. From germline, CDR1 is MNHEY and CDR2 SVGAGI. In nucleotides, the CDR3 is TGTGCCAGCAGTCACGTTAGTTCTCAAGCTTTCTTT. Protein product: CASSHVSSQAFF.

A word on this clone: At one end the junction does not follow the germline gene, possibly because of a read error. The chain employs TRBV2 and TRBJ2-1; D is uncertain. This CDR3 has 11 residues. Germline CDR1 SNHLY, CDR2 FYNNEI. The CDR3 here is CASSQTNFLVF. The CDR3 region has the DNA TGTGCCAGCAGCCAAACAAACTTTTTGGTCTTC.

CDR3 region: CASSIKWSGSMNTEAFF. CDR3 sequence (DNA): TGTGCCAGTAGTATCAAATGGTCCGGATCCATGAACACTGAAGCTTTCTTT. V usage is TRBV19 and J usage is TRBJ1-1; D unresolved. The CDR3 runs to 17 residues. CDR1 LNHDA and CDR2 SQIVND come from the germline V gene (reference sequence). V dropped 3 bases and J dropped 0 bases, with 17 bases sitting between them.